Presented here are 10 T cell receptor beta chains from one specimen sequenced in a study of blood T cell repertoires in COVID-19. Method: immunoSEQ multiplex PCR; TCRdb's copy keeps in-frame clones and lacks some. The repertoire holds some 300,000 clones, more than 70% seen once, with approximately 6.6% in the top ten. Specimen: peripheral blood. The receptor source for this set is a woman between 25 and 40 years old who had recovered from COVID-19.

The J gene is TRBJ2-2, the V gene TRBV2, with D hard to call. CDR3 size: 15 residues. Looked up from germline, CDR1 is SNHLY and CDR2 is FYNNEI. Trimming stripped 6 bases from V and 0 bases from J, with 11 bases between. CDR3 coding DNA: TGTGCCAGCAGACCAGGTTATTCGAACACCGGGGAGCTGTTTTTT. Translation gives CASRPGYSNTGELFF.

In the case of this clone: Other DNA variants within this sample encode the same CDR3. The J gene is TRBJ1-1, the V gene TRBV7-2; a possible D gene is TRBD1 (5 bases). V dropped 5 bases and J dropped 4 bases, with 11 bases sitting between them. The germline V gene encodes CDR1 SGHTA and CDR2 FQGNSA. The CDR3 totals 13 residues. The CDR3 nucleotides read TGTGCCAGCAGCCCGAGGAGGGGCACTGAAGCTTTCTTT. It specifies CASSPRRGTEAFF.

The V and J genes are TRBV11-2 and TRBJ1-1, with D perhaps TRBD1 (6 bases). Germline V gene data show CDR1 as SGHAT and CDR2 as FQNNGV. V gave up 6 bases and J gave up 10 bases, with 12 bases separating them. This CDR3 is built from 11 residues. The CDR3 DNA reads TGTGCCAGCAGTCCACAGGGTAGAGCTTTCTTT. Encoded protein: CASSPQGRAFF.

The genes are TRBV30 and TRBJ2-4; maybe TRBD1 (5 bases). There are 15 residues in the CDR3. V shed 3 bases and J shed 1 base, with 13 bases lying between them. Germline loops: CDR1 GTSNPN, CDR2 SVGIG (reference sequence). The CDR3 sequence is CAWSQGKAAKNIQYF. The CDR3 nucleotides are TGTGCCTGGAGCCAGGGTAAGGCTGCCAAAAACATTCAGTACTTC.

This clone was recorded a few times. A read error may account for a junction end that differs from germline. The chain couples TRBV5-1 to TRBJ2-7; TRBD1 is a possible D gene (6 bases). The CDR3 totals 15 residues. Germline CDR1 is SGHRS and CDR2 is YFSETQ. The DNA for the CDR3 is TGCGCCAGCAGCTTGGGTCAGGGGAACTCCTTCGAGCAGTACTTC. Protein product: CASSLGQGNSFEQYF.

The chain employs TRBV2 and TRBJ2-5; a possible D gene is TRBD1 (5 bases). Trimming removed 2 bases from V and 3 bases from J, with 13 bases in between. CDR3 length: 15 amino acids. From germline, CDR1 is SNHLY and CDR2 FYNNEI. CDR3 DNA sequence: TGTGCCAGCAGTGAAAGGGGCGGAGCAAAAGAGACCCAGTACTTC. It codes for CASSERGGAKETQYF.

The chain uses TRBV7-3 and TRBJ1-1, with D tentatively TRBD1 (6 bases). The germline CDR1 and CDR2 sequences are SGHTA and FQGTGA. The CDR3 runs to 14 residues. The germline V and J ends were trimmed by 5 bases and 6 bases, with 16 bases remaining between them. CDR3 region: CASSPQTGSAEAFF. In DNA form, the CDR3 reads TGTGCCAGCAGCCCCCAGACAGGATCCGCTGAAGCTTTCTTT.

The rearrangement links TRBV7-2 to TRBJ1-3; TRBD1 matches 7 bases. CDR1 is SGHTA and CDR2 is FQGNSA in the germline V gene. V lost 2 bases, J lost 4 bases, and 5 bases stayed unmatched. CDR3 size: 15 residues. CDR3 sequence: CASSLQGVEGNTIYF. The CDR3 nucleotides are TGTGCCAGCAGCTTACAGGGGGTGGAGGGAAACACCATATATTTT.

This chain joins TRBV6-5 and TRBJ1-1; the match to TRBD1 covers 11 bases. The ends lost 7 bases at V and 8 bases at J; junction bases unmatched: 6. The CDR3 covers 13 residues. The germline gives CDR1 MNHEY, CDR2 SVGAGI. CDR3 protein: CASTRTGGSEAFF. CDR3 DNA sequence: TGTGCCAGCACTAGGACAGGGGGCTCGGAAGCTTTCTTT.

The V gene is TRBV5-4, the J gene TRBJ1-2; D is perhaps TRBD1 (5 bases). The V gene's germline CDR1 is SGHNT and CDR2 YYREEE (reference sequence). The length of the CDR3 is 14 residues. Trimming cost V 4 bases and J 7 bases, with 17 bases left between them. The CDR3 protein is CASSPGAGEPGYTF. Here the CDR3 DNA reads TGTGCCAGCAGCCCCGGGGCGGGGGAGCCTGGCTACACCTTC.